These 30 T cell receptor beta chains were sequenced from one sample in a study of control samples from healthy donors and cancer patients (dated by TCRdb to between 2020 and 2021). To prepare the library, the immunoSEQ multiplex PCR assay was applied. Held by TCRdb, this immuneACCESS table contains in-frame sequences only and omits some clones. Under half of the omission traces to an unresolved V gene where checked; the cause of the rest is unknown. The sample table records under 130,000 clones; more than 85% of these occur just once. Of the sample, 19% falls within the top ten clones. Sample: PBMCs. Receptors were obtained from a man in his sixties with lung cancer.

The V and J genes are TRBV6-6 and TRBJ2-1; 11 nucleotides align to TRBD2. With V trimmed by 4 bases and J by 6 bases, 5 bases remained unmatched. CDR3 length: 15 residues. The germline CDR1 and CDR2 sequences are MNHNY and SVGAGI (reference sequence). The CDR3 sequence is CASSSYSGGANEQFF. CDR3 nucleotides: TGTGCCAGCAGTTCCTATAGCGGGGGGGCCAATGAGCAGTTCTTC.

The chain couples TRBV18 to TRBJ1-3; D ambiguous. The germline V gene has CDR1 KGHSH and CDR2 LQKENI. The CDR3 loop spans 14 amino acids. Between the trimmed V and J ends, which lost 5 bases and 0 bases, there was a span of 8 bases. The chain's CDR3 is CASSETSSGNTIYF. CDR3 coding DNA: TGTGCCAGCTCAGAGACCTCCTCTGGAAACACCATATATTTT.

On this clone: This specimen includes other DNA sequences encoding the same CDR3. The chain combines TRBV12-3 or TRBV12-4 with TRBJ1-2, with no clear D. Trimming took off 4 bases at V and 5 bases at J, with 8 bases between the two ends. The CDR3 covers 12 residues. Here the CDR3 DNA reads TGTGCCAGCAGTTACCGGATTTATGGCTACACCTTC. Protein sequence: CASSYRIYGYTF.

The chain links TRBV5-1 to TRBJ1-1, with D uncertain. V shed 6 bases and J shed 0 bases, with 9 bases lying between them. In germline, CDR1 is SGHRS, CDR2 YFSETQ. The CDR3 covers 13 residues. The CDR3 here is CASKSWLNTEAFF. CDR3 in DNA: TGCGCCAGCAAGTCGTGGCTGAACACTGAAGCTTTCTTT.

The CDR3 DNA reads TGTGCCTGGAGACGGGACACAGATACGCAGTATTTT. Residues: CAWRRDTDTQYF. The chain has TRBV30 and TRBJ2-3; TRBD2 might be the D (5 bases). V was shortened by 3 bases and J by 2 bases, with 6 bases between the two germline ends. The CDR3 contains 12 residues. The germline V gene encodes CDR1 GTSNPN and CDR2 SVGIG (reference sequence).

By frequency in the sample, this clone is medium-sized. The genes are TRBV27 and TRBJ1-6, with D hard to call. The V gene lost 5 bases and the J gene lost 7 bases, with 21 bases spanning the gap. This CDR3 is built from 17 residues. The V gene's germline CDR1 is MNHEY and CDR2 SMNVEV (reference sequence). Here the CDR3 DNA reads TGTGCCAGCAGTCAACGCGTGGGAGGTGGAATGAATTCACCCCTCCACTTT. Its translation is CASSQRVGGGMNSPLHF.

This rearrangement joins TRBV10-3 to TRBJ1-1; D gene uncertain. CDR1 is ENHRY, CDR2 SYGVKD, per germline. V shed 4 bases and J shed 0 bases, with 3 bases lying between them. This CDR3 has 12 amino acids. For the CDR3, the DNA is TGTGCCATCAGTGCCCTGAACACTGAAGCTTTCTTT. Its protein product is CAISALNTEAFF.

The chain employs TRBV27 and TRBJ2-5; D call uncertain. Trimming cost V 5 bases and J 3 bases, with 22 bases left between them. The CDR3 runs 17 residues. Germline V gene sequence: CDR1 MNHEY, CDR2 SMNVEV (reference sequence). The CDR3 region has the DNA TGTGCCAGCAGTAGGATTGGGTTCAAGAGCTCCGAAGAGACCCAGTACTTC. The encoded protein is CASSRIGFKSSEETQYF.

In DNA form, the CDR3 reads TGTCGGGCGAGGACAGGGAGGTACGAGCAGTACTTC. As protein: CRARTGRYEQYF. The chain joins TRBV6-5 to TRBJ2-7; 8 bases line up with TRBD1. This CDR3 has 12 residues. Germline values: CDR1 MNHEY, CDR2 SVGAGI.

This sequence joins TRBV9 and TRBJ1-4; 8 bases align to TRBD1. The CDR3 totals 14 residues. The trim removed 4 bases at V and 5 bases at J, leaving 4 bases unmatched. Germline V lookup: CDR1 SGDLS, CDR2 YYNGEE. The chain's CDR3 is CASSRGQVNEKLFF. Written as DNA, the CDR3 is TGTGCCAGCAGCCGGGGACAGGTAAATGAAAAACTGTTTTTT.

In its sample, this clone was seen once. This sequence joins TRBV25-1 and TRBJ2-6; D not certain. The ends were cut back, 6 bases at V and 0 bases at J, with 15 bases in the middle. The CDR3 is made up of 17 amino acids. The germline V gene encodes CDR1 MGHDK and CDR2 SYGVNS. CDR3 protein: CASRKDNLNSGANVLTF. DNA of the CDR3: TGTGCCAGCAGGAAGGATAATCTTAACTCTGGGGCCAACGTCCTGACTTTC.

V gene TRBV21-1 combines with J gene TRBJ1-3; no check of the table's D call, TRBD1, against the DNA was made. TRBV21-1 is a pseudogene segment. The CDR3 extends over 19 amino acids. The CDR3 region is CASSKEDRGMTFSGNTIYF. The CDR3 DNA follows: TGTGCCAGCAGCAAAGAAGACAGAGGAATGACATTCTCTGGAAACACCATATATTTT.

V is TRBV20-1 and J is TRBJ2-5; the D is unclear. The CDR3 sequence is 11 residues long. CDR1 is DFQATT and CDR2 is SNEGSKA in the germline V gene (reference sequence). Trimming pared 6 bases from V and 7 bases from J, leaving 12 bases between. CDR3 bases: TGCAGTGCCTTAGGCCCCCGGACCCAGTACTTC. Its translation: CSALGPRTQYF.

This clone was seen at least ten times. The CDR3 loop reads CASSTTESSYNEQFF. CDR3 nucleotide sequence: TGTGCCAGCAGCACTACAGAGAGCTCCTACAATGAGCAGTTCTTC. V gene TRBV13 combines with J gene TRBJ2-1; D unclear. V shed 5 bases and J shed 0 bases, with 11 bases lying between them. CDR3 length equals 15 residues. Germline lookup yields CDR1 PRHDT and CDR2 FYEKMQ (reference sequence).

The chain combines TRBV3-1 (or the pseudogene TRBV3-2) with TRBJ1-2; no clear D. The CDR3 length is 11 residues. Trimming cost V 2 bases and J 8 bases, with 6 bases left between them. CDR1 is LGHDT, CDR2 YNNKEL, per germline (reference sequence). CDR3 sequence reads: CASSQYLGYTF. The DNA of the CDR3 is TGTGCCAGCAGCCAATATCTCGGCTACACCTTC.

The chain links TRBV7-9 to TRBJ2-3, with D possibly called TRBD1 or TRBD2 (6 bases each). Germline CDR1 SEHNR, CDR2 FQNEAQ (reference sequence). V was shortened by 5 bases and J by 3 bases, with 21 bases between the two germline ends. CDR3 length: 17 amino acids. The CDR3 loop is CASSPIGGLTETDTQYF. Written as DNA, the CDR3 is TGTGCCAGCAGCCCTATAGGGGGGCTTACAGAAACAGATACGCAGTATTTT.

This chain uses TRBV7-2 with TRBJ1-5; perhaps TRBD1 as D (5 bases). V was shortened by 2 bases and J by 4 bases, with 9 bases between the two germline ends. In germline, CDR1 is SGHTA, CDR2 FQGNSA. CDR3 length: 14 residues. CDR3 residues: CASSLQGTNQPQHF. CDR3 DNA: TGTGCCAGCAGCTTACAGGGTACGAATCAGCCCCAGCATTTT.

This clone was seen just once. This rearrangement joins TRBV5-1 to TRBJ2-5; unclear D gene. Germline V gene data show CDR1 as SGHRS and CDR2 as YFSETQ. With 4 bases removed from V and 2 bases from J, the gap between germline ends came to 9 bases. The CDR3 covers 13 residues. The CDR3: CASSVNLQETQYF. The DNA of the CDR3 is TGCGCCAGCAGCGTGAACTTGCAAGAGACCCAGTACTTC.

The chain carries TRBV3-1 (or the pseudogene TRBV3-2) and TRBJ2-5, with 10 bases matching TRBD1. The germline V gene encodes CDR1 LGHDT and CDR2 YNNKEL (reference sequence). J lost 5 bases, V lost 3 bases, and 3 bases had no gene match. The CDR3 covers 14 residues. CDR3 bases: TGTGCCAGCAGCCAGTTGGGACAGGGGGAGACCCAGTACTTC. Protein product: CASSQLGQGETQYF.

This rearrangement joins TRBV5-6 to TRBJ1-5, with TRBD1 matching 8 bases. The CDR3 length is 14 residues. In germline, CDR1 is SGHDT, CDR2 YYEEEE. V was pared by 4 bases and J by 5 bases, with 5 bases of the junction left unmatched. The CDR3 spells CASSRGQGHQPQHF. CDR3 DNA sequence: TGTGCCAGCAGCCGCGGACAGGGTCATCAGCCCCAGCATTTT.

V and J are TRBV6-1 and TRBJ2-5; D is unresolved. The CDR3 totals 14 residues. Trimming removed 3 bases from V and 5 bases from J, with 13 bases in between. Germline-derived CDR1 and CDR2 are MNHNS and SASEGT. This chain's CDR3 is CASSEEGQSETQYF. The CDR3, as DNA: TGTGCCAGCAGTGAGGAAGGGCAGTCTGAGACCCAGTACTTC.

This clone was observed a few times. The gene calls are TRBV6-5 and TRBJ2-5; a possible D gene is TRBD1 (6 bases). The CDR3 runs to 15 residues. Trimming shortened V by 10 bases and J by 4 bases, and 22 bases separated the two germline ends. Germline V gene data show CDR1 as MNHEY and CDR2 as SVGAGI. The CDR3 coding sequence is TGTGCCATCTCCAGGGGAGATCGTTATGCAGAGACCCAGTACTTC. It specifies CAISRGDRYAETQYF.

The CDR3 reads CASSLTPGGQRTDTQYF. The CDR3 coding sequence is TGCGCCAGCAGCTTGACCCCCGGGGGGCAGAGGACAGATACGCAGTATTTT. V and J are TRBV5-1 and TRBJ2-3; D possibly corresponds to TRBD2 (7 bases). Trimming removed 1 base from V and 3 bases from J, with 18 bases in between. The CDR3 spans 17 residues. The germline CDR1 and CDR2 sequences are SGHRS and YFSETQ.

The CDR3 protein is CASSTLQGYAEKLFF. CDR3 in DNA: TGTGCCAGTAGTACCCTCCAGGGTTACGCGGAAAAACTGTTTTTT. This chain joins TRBV19 and TRBJ1-4; weak D call: TRBD1 (5 bases). Looked up from germline, CDR1 is LNHDA and CDR2 is SQIVND (reference sequence). The CDR3 has 15 amino acids. V shed 4 bases and J shed 8 bases, with 17 bases lying between them. The full variable domain, in which reference TRBV19 and TRBJ1-4 provide the parts outside the CDR3, is DGGITQSPKYLFRKEGQNVTLSCEQNLNHDAMYWYRQDPGQGLRLIYYSQIVNDFQKGDIAEGYSVSREKKESFPLTVTSAQKNPTAFYLCASSTLQGYAEKLFFGSGTQLSVL.

The CDR3 DNA reads TGTGCCACCAGTGATGCTCGGCCCGGCTCCTACAATGAGCAGTTCTTC. Its protein is CATSDARPGSYNEQFF. The J gene is TRBJ2-1, the V gene TRBV24-1, with D unresolved. The germline gives CDR1 KGHDR, CDR2 SFDVKD. There are 16 residues in the CDR3. The V and J ends lost 3 bases and 0 bases respectively, with 11 bases between them.

V usage is TRBV7-9 and J usage is TRBJ2-3; D ambiguous. The CDR3 has 14 amino acids. In germline, CDR1 is SEHNR, CDR2 FQNEAQ (reference sequence). Trimming left V 0 bases short and J 3 bases short, with 7 bases between. Here the CDR3 DNA reads TGTGCCAGCAGCTTAGCGGGAACGACAGATACGCAGTATTTT. Protein: CASSLAGTTDTQYF.

The CDR3 DNA follows: TGTGCCAGCAGTTACTCCGGCAGGGAGGATAATTCACCCCTCCACTTT. This gives the protein CASSYSGREDNSPLHF. V gene TRBV6-6 combines with J gene TRBJ1-6; a possible D gene is TRBD1 (5 bases). The CDR3 runs 16 residues. The V gene lost 0 bases and the J gene lost 5 bases, with 11 bases spanning the gap. In germline, CDR1 is MNHNY, CDR2 SVGAGI (reference sequence).

The chain joins TRBV5-1 to TRBJ1-4; no definite D call. Germline V lookup: CDR1 SGHRS, CDR2 YFSETQ. The CDR3 consists of 15 residues. Trimming took 3 bases from V and 4 from J, leaving 13 bases between them. Here the CDR3 DNA reads TGCGCCAGCAGCTCCCCTAATGACGGTAATGAAAAACTGTTTTTT. Amino acid sequence: CASSSPNDGNEKLFF. The full variable domain, its missing parts supplied by reference TRBV5-1 and TRBJ1-4, is KAGVTQTPRYLIKTRGQQVTLSCSPISGHRSVSWYQQTPGQGLQFLFEYFSETQRNKGNFPGRFSGRQFSNSRSEMNVSTLELGDSALYLCASSSPNDGNEKLFFGSGTQLSVL.

This chain joins TRBV7-9 and TRBJ1-2, with D possibly TRBD1 on 5 matching bases. CDR3 length equals 12 residues. Germline CDR1 and CDR2: SEHNR and FQNEAQ (reference sequence). Trimming took 5 bases from V and 7 from J, leaving 11 bases between them. The CDR3 sequence is CASSGDLGGYTF. The CDR3 region has the DNA TGTGCCAGCAGCGGGGACCTGGGTGGCTACACCTTC.

CDR3 DNA: TGTGCCAGCAGTGATGTCCTAGCGGGCCCGAACACCGGGGAGCTGTTTTTT. This codes for CASSDVLAGPNTGELFF. This rearrangement joins TRBV2 to TRBJ2-2; 8 positions agree with TRBD2. V lost 3 bases, J lost 0 bases, and 6 bases stayed unmatched. Germline CDR1 is SNHLY and CDR2 is FYNNEI. CDR3 length equals 17 residues.